The sequence of this TCR beta chain was determined in a study of CD8 T cells in ankylosing spondylitis. Findings and caveats of the study: Some of the motif variants had earlier been found in reactive arthritis patients' fluid and blood.

This clonotype showed up many times. What it binds is not known. Trimming removed 4 bases at V and 6 bases at J, with 15 bases between. Germline assignment: CDR1 KGHDR and CDR2 SFDVKD. The length of the CDR3 is 14 residues. Each CDR3 protein is one row after TCRdb ran MiXCR on the 5' RACE reads. The data show about 300,000 distinct CDR3 sequences, around a tenth seen once. This receptor was identified in a female donor with ankylosing spondylitis or in good health (not recorded which). The sequenced material came from blood, either unsorted or a sorted T cell fraction (not recorded which). V gene TRBV24-1 combines with J gene TRBJ2-7; D is possibly TRBD1 (5 bases). Here the CDR3 reads CATSEARVPFEQYF. CDR3 nucleotides: TGTGCCACCAGTGAAGCCAGGGTACCGTTCGAGCAGTACTTC.